The rows below give T cell receptor beta chains drawn from one sample of a study of blood T cell repertoires in COVID-19. TCRdb keeps only in-frame clones here, not all; method: immunoSEQ multiplex PCR. The repertoire consists of over 55,000 clones, with roughly 82% occurring once and the leading ten covering less than 25%. Sequenced material: peripheral blood. Every receptor here comes from a woman aged 55 to 70 with acute or convalescent COVID-19. Each CDR3 is given with its conserved first and last residue.

J,V,CDR3
TRBJ2-7,TRBV7-9,CASSPRTSIYEQYF
TRBJ1-4,TRBV14,CASSQARQGMRSVTNEKLFF
TRBJ1-5,TRBV15,CATSLGRRNQPQHF
TRBJ2-5,TRBV5-4,CASSRWTSGGAMTQYF
TRBJ2-7,TRBV5-1,CASSFWPSGQGSYEQYF
TRBJ2-1,TRBV30,CAWAKASYNEQFF
TRBJ2-7,TRBV14,CASSHQGGQGSYEQYF
TRBJ2-5,TRBV19,CASSTGTGGRETQYF
TRBJ2-7,TRBV4-2,CASSQATSGSYEQYF
TRBJ2-4,TRBV29-1,CSVVIRGGGLAKNIQYF
TRBJ2-7,TRBV18,CASSPRRGQDYEQYF
TRBJ1-1,TRBV7-3,CASSPLPQNTEAFF
TRBJ1-5,TRBV6-1,CASSERDRLYQPQHF
TRBJ2-7,TRBV9,CASSVGPKEAYEQYF
TRBJ1-1,TRBV7-2,CASRGQRLNTEAFF
TRBJ2-2,TRBV7-9,CASREGSLNTGELFF
TRBJ2-3,TRBV14,CASSLSGGALNTQYF
TRBJ1-5,TRBV19,CASTDRVGYQPQHF
TRBJ2-5,TRBV7-8,CASSLGQNQETQYF
TRBJ1-5,TRBV4-1,CASSQARAGNQPQHF
TRBJ2-3,TRBV7-3,CASSLNIGLAGGPTDTQYF
TRBJ1-5,TRBV3-1/TRBV3-2,CASSQVGGQPQHF
TRBJ1-2,TRBV3-1/TRBV3-2,CASSQGGLQGNYGYTF
TRBJ1-5,TRBV10-3,CAISESGGGQPQHF
TRBJ2-7,TRBV4-3,CASSYTTDNYEQYF
TRBJ1-1,TRBV9,CASSADREAFF
TRBJ2-7,TRBV6-4,CASSDTKGGAPYEQYF
TRBJ2-7,TRBV18,CASSQDRDSYEQYF
TRBJ2-3,TRBV24-1,CATQGGSGGWEDTQYF
TRBJ2-5,TRBV10-2,CASSESALAGPSSYF
TRBJ1-4,TRBV7-2,CASSFMGGNEKLFF
TRBJ2-5,TRBV7-8,CASSREFGGGETQYF
TRBJ1-2,TRBV7-3,CASSYSSGGGYGYTF
TRBJ1-4,TRBV7-2,CASSLGQGAEKLFF
TRBJ2-1,TRBV7-2,CASSNSGGRLDEQFF
TRBJ2-1,TRBV2,CASRTRRQGEQFF
TRBJ1-2,TRBV19,CASSLRTGTKGDYGYTF
TRBJ2-7,TRBV6-5,CASTEDTGYEQYF